This T cell receptor (beta chain) derives from a study of vaccination effects on CD4 cells after COVID-19. Trimming stripped 0 bases from V and 8 bases from J, with 5 bases between. Germline values: CDR1 SNHLY, CDR2 FYNNEI. The length of the CDR3 is 12 residues. Remarks on this clone: Antigen: not known.

Expansion with viral peptide pools was applied to antigen-specific CD4+ T cells by the ViraFEST assay prior to sequencing. CD4+ T cell isolation took place after about nine days of culture. The person had PCR-confirmed SARS-CoV-2 infection between March and December 2020. The data were produced by immunoSEQ multiplex PCR, yet TCRdb's version contains in-frame clones alone and is incomplete. This table holds fewer than 90,000 clones, around 70% found once. The clonotype originates from a human donor who had a prior SARS-CoV-2 infection. The sequences come from CD4+ T cells from PBMCs cultured with HIV peptides, collected before COVID-19 vaccination. Subset reported: HIV-1 Nef peptide pool negative control/reference culture. The chain recombines TRBV2 with TRBJ1-3; unclear D gene. The CDR3 sequence is CASSEAAYTIYF. CDR3 nucleotides: TGTGCCAGCAGTGAAGCGGCATACACCATATATTTT.